This T cell receptor (beta chain) was recovered during a study of T cells after yellow fever vaccination (dated by TCRdb to the late 2010s). Background for the entire study: The SMART-Seq v4 Ultra Low Input RNA kit was used to prepare libraries from fractions with low cell numbers. To follow T-cell clones before and after primary and booster YFV17D yellow fever vaccination, bulk TCR alpha and beta repertoires were sequenced over time. Two healthy male donors made up the cohort, one aged 18 to 29 years and the other aged 30 to 40 years. Bulk PBMC replicates and cell subsets were isolated from blood drawn at multiple timepoints before and after both primary and secondary immunization.

Trimming removed 5 bases from V and 9 bases from J; the gene matches leave 7 bases unexplained. The CDR3 contains 14 residues, cysteine and phenylalanine counted. The DNA shown is the 42-base CDR3, in frame from base 1. The germline V gene (reference sequence) yields SEHNR for CDR1 and FQNEAQ for CDR2. The treatment or condition label for this specimen denotes: live attenuated yellow fever vaccine strain. At each blood-draw timepoint, two biological replicates of bulk PBMCs were collected. PBMCs were isolated from peripheral blood using a standard Ficoll-Paque protocol. TriZol was used to extract RNA from bulk PBMCs, CD4 and CD8 fractions, and dextramer-positive and dextramer-negative fractions. This clonotype was detected ten times or more. Its antigen target is currently unknown. No base-level quality is on record; no much larger clone is a single base apart. Sequencing was performed on an Illumina NovaSeq 6000. TCR cDNA was synthesized by 5'RACE template switching, through which a universal primer site and unique molecular identifiers were introduced. cDNA synthesis was primed from both the TCR alpha and TCR beta constant segments. Libraries were amplified in two PCR steps, with sample barcodes and sequencing adapters added in the second step. Libraries were sequenced on Illumina HiSeq 2500 (2x100 bp) or NovaSeq (2x150 bp). The source study handled its data this way. MIGEC handled demultiplexing of reads and collapsing into UMI consensus sequences, while MiXCR performed V(D)J alignment. Vaccine-responding clonotypes were defined with edgeR using replicate PBMC samples, requiring FDR below 0.01 and a log2 fold change above 5 up to day 15. Bulk clonotypes were assigned CD4 or CD8 identity according to which sequenced CD4 or CD8 repertoire held them at higher abundance. TCRdb handled the public reads itself, with Q25 trimming in fastp and clone calling in MiXCR, and kept productive beta chains. Rows with one shared CDR3 protein collapse into an entry with the most common genes and DNA. The V and J calls were determined by TCRdb, not by the authors. In this sample the table shows some 250,000 distinct CDR3 sequences, roughly 4% of which occur a single time. The ten most abundant clones make up under 20% of the sample.

Summary of the overall study and its limitations: Only a couple of donors were included in the study, so the extent to which the findings can be generalized is limited. A small share of clonotypes occurred in both CD4 and CD8 compartments, likely arising from convergent recombination. FACS-sorted repertoires could contain abundant contaminating clonotypes from the bulk population, so computational filtering was required. The secondary T-cell response was found to be weaker but faster than the primary response, with a peak reached on day 5 rather than on day 15. After the booster, most clones that had expanded after primary vaccination were detected again (nearly 97% of CD4 and around nine tenths of CD8), suggesting broad maintenance of memory.

This sequence uses TRBV7-9 and TRBJ1-6, with 7 middle bases fitting TRBD1. The source of this sequence is a man aged 18 to 35 who received the YFV17D yellow fever vaccine. Source: PBMCs, taken 15 days after the yellow fever booster vaccination. The CDR3 sequence is CASSAGTDSSPLHF. The sequenced DNA is TGTGCCAGCAGCGCGGGGACAGATAGTTCACCCCTCCACTTT.